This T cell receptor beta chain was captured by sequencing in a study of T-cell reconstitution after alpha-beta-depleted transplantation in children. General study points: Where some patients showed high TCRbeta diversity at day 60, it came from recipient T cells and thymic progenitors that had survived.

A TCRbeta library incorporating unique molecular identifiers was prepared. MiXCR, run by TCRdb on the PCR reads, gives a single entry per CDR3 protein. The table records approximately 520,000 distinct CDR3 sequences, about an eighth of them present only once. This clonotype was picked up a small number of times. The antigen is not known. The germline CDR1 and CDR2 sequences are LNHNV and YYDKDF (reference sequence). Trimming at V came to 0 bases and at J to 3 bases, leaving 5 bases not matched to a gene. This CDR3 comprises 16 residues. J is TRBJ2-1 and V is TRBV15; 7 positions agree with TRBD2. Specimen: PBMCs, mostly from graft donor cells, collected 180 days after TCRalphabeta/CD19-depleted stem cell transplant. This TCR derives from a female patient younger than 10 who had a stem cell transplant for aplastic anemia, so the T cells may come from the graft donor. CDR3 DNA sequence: TGTGCCACCAGCAGAGATAGGACTAGTGGCTACAATGAGCAGTTCTTC. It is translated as CATSRDRTSGYNEQFF.